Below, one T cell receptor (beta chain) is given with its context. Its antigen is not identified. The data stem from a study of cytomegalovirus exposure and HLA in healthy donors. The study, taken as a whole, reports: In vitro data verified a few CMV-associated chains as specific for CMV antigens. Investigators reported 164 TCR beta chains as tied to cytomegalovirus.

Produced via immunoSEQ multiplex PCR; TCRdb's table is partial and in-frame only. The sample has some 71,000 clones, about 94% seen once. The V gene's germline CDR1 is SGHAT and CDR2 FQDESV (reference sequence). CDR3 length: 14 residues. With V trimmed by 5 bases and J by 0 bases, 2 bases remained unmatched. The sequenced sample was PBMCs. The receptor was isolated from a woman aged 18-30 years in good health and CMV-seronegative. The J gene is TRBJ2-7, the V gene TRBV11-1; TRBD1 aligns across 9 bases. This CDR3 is CASSRDRASYEQYF. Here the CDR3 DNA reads TGTGCCAGCAGCCGGGACAGGGCCTCCTACGAGCAGTACTTC.